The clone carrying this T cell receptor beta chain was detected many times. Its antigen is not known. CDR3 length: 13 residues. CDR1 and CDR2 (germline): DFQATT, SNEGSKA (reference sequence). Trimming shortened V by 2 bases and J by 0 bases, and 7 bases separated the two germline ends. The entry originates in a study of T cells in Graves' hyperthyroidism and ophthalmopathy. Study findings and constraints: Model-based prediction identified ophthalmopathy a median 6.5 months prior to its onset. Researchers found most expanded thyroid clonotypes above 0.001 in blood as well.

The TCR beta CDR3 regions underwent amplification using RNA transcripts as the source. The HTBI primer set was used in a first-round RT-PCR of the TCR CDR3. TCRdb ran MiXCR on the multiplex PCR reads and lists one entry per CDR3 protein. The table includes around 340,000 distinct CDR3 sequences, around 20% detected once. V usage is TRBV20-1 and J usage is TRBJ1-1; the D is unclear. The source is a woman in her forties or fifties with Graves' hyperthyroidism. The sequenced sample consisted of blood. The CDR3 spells CSARRPLNTEAFF. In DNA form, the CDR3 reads TGCAGTGCTAGAAGACCCCTGAACACTGAAGCTTTCTTT.